These T cell receptor beta chains were read from a single sample in a study of memory CD4+ T cells and cytomegalovirus serostatus. Repertoires were generated with immunoSEQ multiplex PCR, while TCRdb's copy carries only in-frame clones and drops some. The data show 48,000 or so clones, just under 80% seen once. The sequencing input was memory CD4+ T cells from blood. These receptors were collected from an adult in good health and CMV-seronegative. CDR3s include the opening cysteine and the closing phenylalanine or tryptophan. A D gene is named only where the DNA matches it firmly. Rows give clone size only sometimes, using once, few, many, or a class for an expanded clone.

TRBV6-1,once,-,TRBJ1-4,TGTGCCAGCAGTGAAAAGGGGGTTGGACGTGAAAAACTGTTTTTT,CASSEKGVGREKLFF
TRBV21-1,few,-,TRBJ2-7,TGTGCCAGCAGCAAAACTCCACCCCCCCGGGTGAGCTCCTACGAGCAGTACTTC,CASSKTPPPRVSSYEQYF
TRBV6-4,-,-,TRBJ2-1,TGTGCCAGCAGTGCAGAGGGGCGAGGAGAGCAGTTCTTC,CASSAEGRGEQFF
TRBV5-6,-,TRBD2,TRBJ2-5,TGTGCCAGCAGCCCTGATACGGGACTAGCGCAAGAGACCCAGTACTTC,CASSPDTGLAQETQYF
TRBV7-9,once,-,TRBJ1-3,TGTGCCAGCAGCTTATTTCAGGGGATTGGAAACACCATATATTTT,CASSLFQGIGNTIYF
TRBV19,-,-,TRBJ1-1,TGTGCCAGTAGTATGATGGAGCGGACTGAAGCTTTCTTT,CASSMMERTEAFF
TRBV29-1,-,TRBD1,TRBJ2-7,TGCAGCGTTAGGGGGACAGGGGCGTTCGAGCAGTACTTC,CSVRGTGAFEQYF
TRBV30,-,-,TRBJ1-4,TGTGCCTGGAAGCACTCCGGGGTAAATGAAAAACTGTTTTTT,CAWKHSGVNEKLFF
TRBV5-4,-,-,TRBJ2-3,TGTGCCAGCAGCCCAGCTAGGGGTAAAACAGATACGCAGTATTTT,CASSPARGKTDTQYF
TRBV11-2,-,-,TRBJ1-2,TGTGCCAGCAGCTTAACGGCTTGGGATGTTTGGGGGCAGCACTATGGCTACACCTTC,CASSLTAWDVWGQHYGYTF
TRBV6-1,-,TRBD1,TRBJ1-1,TGTGCCAGCAGTGAAAAAGGAGACAGGGGCACTGAAGCTTTCTTT,CASSEKGDRGTEAFF